A single sample is the source of the 8 T cell receptor beta chains below, sequenced in a study of T cells in Graves' hyperthyroidism and ophthalmopathy (dated by TCRdb to about 2019). Library prep was done by multiplex PCR. TCRdb lists the instrument as Illumina HiSeq 2000. The TCR beta CDR3 regions were amplified from RNA transcripts. For the first round of RT-PCR on the TCR CDR3, the HTBI primer set was used together with the Qiagen OneStep RT-PCR kit. TCRdb reanalyzed the raw reads on its own, using fastp at Q25 for trimming and MiXCR for clone calling, and kept in-frame beta chains. Rows matching on CDR3 protein sequence are summarized as one entry with the most common DNA and genes. This sample has some 690,000 distinct CDR3 sequences in its table, and 15% to 20% of those were observed once. The ten largest account for around 15% of the sample. Material: blood. Every receptor here comes from a man aged 45 to 65 with Graves' hyperthyroidism.

As for this clonotype: A much bigger clone sits one base away, suggesting this may be a read error. The chain joins TRBV3-1 to TRBJ1-2, with D uncertain. This CDR3 region has 14 residues. The germline V and J ends were trimmed by 9 bases and 3 bases, with 17 bases remaining between them. Germline V gives CDR1 LGHDT, CDR2 YNNKEL (reference sequence). The CDR3 DNA is TGTGCCAGACGCAATCGTGTGGAGGACTATGGCTACACCTTC. Protein sequence: CARRNRVEDYGYTF.

This clonotype appeared once. This chain uses TRBV7-8 with TRBJ2-7; tentative D call: TRBD1 (6 bases). With 3 bases removed from V and 3 bases from J, the gap between germline ends came to 15 bases. Germline CDR1 and CDR2: SGHVS and FQNEAQ. The CDR3 loop spans 15 amino acids. The CDR3 DNA reads TGTGCCAGCAGCTTCCCAGGACAGACCGGCTACGAGCAGTACTTC. Encoded protein: CASSFPGQTGYEQYF.

This clonotype was observed a few times. The rearrangement uses TRBV5-1 and TRBJ2-3, with 8 nucleotides matching TRBD2. V lost 8 bases and J lost 0; bases outside the gene matches: 8. The germline V gene encodes CDR1 SGHRS and CDR2 YFSETQ. There are 15 residues in the CDR3. The CDR3 nucleotides read TGCGCCAGGGGAGCGGGGGCATCTAGCACAGATACGCAGTATTTT. It yields the protein CARGAGASSTDTQYF.

This clonotype was counted ten times or more. The CDR3 spells CAWGRGYEQFF. Written as DNA, the CDR3 is TGTGCCTGGGGCAGGGGATATGAGCAGTTCTTC. The chain is built from TRBV30 and TRBJ2-1; maybe TRBD1 (6 bases). Trimming pared 5 bases from V and 8 bases from J, leaving 10 bases between. This CDR3 is built from 11 residues. Germline CDR1 is GTSNPN and CDR2 is SVGIG (reference sequence).

This clonotype has a count of ten or more. V is TRBV27 and J is TRBJ1-4; TRBD1 agrees at 7 bases. The CDR3 has 16 amino acids. CDR1 and CDR2 from the germline V gene are MNHEY and SMNVEV (reference sequence). V lost 2 bases to trimming and J lost 4 bases; unmatched junction nucleotides: 7. CDR3 bases: TGTGCCAGCAGTTTAGGGCGACAGGGAAGTAATGAAAAACTGTTTTTT. This codes for CASSLGRQGSNEKLFF.

This clonotype was counted only a few times. This rearrangement joins TRBV11-2 to TRBJ2-1, with TRBD2 matching over 8 bases. Germline lookup yields CDR1 SGHAT and CDR2 FQNNGV. Trimming cost V 5 bases and J 3 bases; bases outside gene matches: 6. The CDR3 has 15 residues. The CDR3 coding sequence is TGTGCCAGCAGCCAAGGCGGGAGGAACTACAATGAGCAGTTCTTC. Its protein product is CASSQGGRNYNEQFF.

This clonotype was picked up many times. The chain employs TRBV5-1 and TRBJ1-1, with D possibly matching TRBD1 (6 bases). The CDR3 sequence is 14 residues long. Germline CDR1 is SGHRS and CDR2 is YFSETQ. V lost 2 bases, J lost 3 bases, and 11 bases lay in between. Written as DNA, the CDR3 is TGCGCCAGCAGCTTCAGGGGTAGGGACACTGAAGCTTTCTTT. It specifies CASSFRGRDTEAFF.

The chain uses TRBV24-1 and TRBJ2-3; D is perhaps TRBD1 (5 bases). CDR1 is KGHDR, CDR2 SFDVKD, per germline. V shed 2 bases and J shed 3 bases, with 29 bases lying between them. This CDR3 comprises 21 residues. CDR3 in DNA: TGTGCCACCAGTGATTACAGGCCCATACCTTTCTCCGACCTTCATACAGATACGCAGTATTTT. As protein: CATSDYRPIPFSDLHTDTQYF.